Below, 5 T cell receptor beta chains from the same sample are listed, as sequenced in a study of PD-1 blockade in classical Hodgkin lymphoma. Assay used: immunoSEQ multiplex PCR; TCRdb lists only in-frame clones, some missing. Seen here are 40,000 to 50,000 clones, roughly 78% observed once, and the top ten hold 13%. Each patient's relapse followed autologous stem cell transplantation, and brentuximab vedotin exposure varied. Here the sequenced sample was peripheral blood mononuclear cells (PBMCs), taken at baseline. Receptor source: a human donor with classical Hodgkin lymphoma.

V gene TRBV7-2 combines with J gene TRBJ2-1; D is uncertain. Trimming cost V 1 base and J 9 bases, with 7 bases left between them. The germline V gene encodes CDR1 SGHTA and CDR2 FQGNSA. The CDR3 sequence is 12 residues long. The CDR3 DNA follows: TGTGCCAGCAGCTTAGAGGCAGGTGAGCAGTTCTTC. Amino acids: CASSLEAGEQFF.

The chain couples TRBV19 to TRBJ1-5; no clear D. The V gene lost 5 bases and the J gene lost 4 bases, with 15 bases spanning the gap. The CDR3 is 15 amino acids. Germline V gives CDR1 LNHDA, CDR2 SQIVND (reference sequence). CDR3 region: CASSSGGWGNQPQHF. The DNA for the CDR3 is TGTGCCAGTAGTTCGGGAGGGTGGGGAAATCAGCCCCAGCATTTT.

The chain uses TRBV18 and TRBJ2-3, with 13 bases fitting TRBD2. This CDR3 contains 18 residues. Germline values: CDR1 KGHSH, CDR2 LQKENI. J gave up 1 base and V 3 bases, and 7 bases lay outside the gene matches. The CDR3 loop reads CASSPRTSGGGRTDTQYF. The CDR3 coding sequence is TGTGCCAGCTCACCGAGGACTAGCGGGGGTGGTCGCACAGATACGCAGTATTTT.

The chain is built from TRBV9 and TRBJ1-4, with D possibly TRBD1 on 6 matching bases. The CDR3 length is 15 residues. Germline V gene lookup returns CDR1 SGDLS and CDR2 YYNGEE. Trimming left V 0 bases short and J 2 bases short, with 8 bases between. CDR3 in DNA: TGTGCCAGCAGCGTAGGCCAGGGGACTAATGAAAAACTGTTTTTT. Its protein is CASSVGQGTNEKLFF.

The chain uses TRBV4-3 and TRBJ2-1; weak D call: TRBD2 (5 bases). CDR3 length: 17 residues. CDR1 is LGHNA and CDR2 is YSLEER in the germline V gene. V was shortened by 1 base and J by 6 bases, with 19 bases between the two germline ends. CDR3 nucleotide sequence: TGCGCCAGCAGCCAAGGAGAAAGTTCGGGATTCGGCAATGAGCAGTTCTTC. Translation gives CASSQGESSGFGNEQFF.